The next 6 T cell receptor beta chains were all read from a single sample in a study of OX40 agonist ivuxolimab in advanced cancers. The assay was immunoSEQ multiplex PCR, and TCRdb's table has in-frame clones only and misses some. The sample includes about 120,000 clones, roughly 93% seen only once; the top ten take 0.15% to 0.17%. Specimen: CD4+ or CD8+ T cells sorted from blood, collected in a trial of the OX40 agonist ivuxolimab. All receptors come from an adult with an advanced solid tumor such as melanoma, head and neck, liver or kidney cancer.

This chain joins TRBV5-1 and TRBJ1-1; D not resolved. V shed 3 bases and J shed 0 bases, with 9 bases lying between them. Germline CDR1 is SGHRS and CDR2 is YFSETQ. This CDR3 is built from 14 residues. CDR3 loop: CASSSTGVNTEAFF. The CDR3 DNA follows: TGCGCCAGCAGCTCTACCGGAGTGAACACTGAAGCTTTCTTT.

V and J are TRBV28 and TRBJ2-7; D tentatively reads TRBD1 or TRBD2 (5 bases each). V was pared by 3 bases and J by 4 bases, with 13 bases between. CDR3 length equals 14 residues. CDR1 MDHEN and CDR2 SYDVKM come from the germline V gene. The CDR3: CASSLRGTGYEQYF. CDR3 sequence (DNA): TGTGCCAGCAGTTTGAGGGGAACGGGATACGAGCAGTACTTC.

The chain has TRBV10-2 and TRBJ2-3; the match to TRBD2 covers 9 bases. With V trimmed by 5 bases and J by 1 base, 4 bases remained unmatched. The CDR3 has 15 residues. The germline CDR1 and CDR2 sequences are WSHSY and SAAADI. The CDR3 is CASSHPSGGTDTQYF. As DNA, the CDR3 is TGCGCCAGCAGTCACCCTAGCGGGGGCACAGATACGCAGTATTTT.

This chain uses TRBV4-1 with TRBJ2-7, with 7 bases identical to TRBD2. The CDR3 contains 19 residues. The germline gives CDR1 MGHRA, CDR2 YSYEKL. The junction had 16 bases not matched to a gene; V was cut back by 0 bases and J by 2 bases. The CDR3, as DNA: TGCGCCAGCAGCCAAGAATCCTACCCTAAGGCGGGAGTGCCCTACGAGCAGTACTTC. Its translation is CASSQESYPKAGVPYEQYF.

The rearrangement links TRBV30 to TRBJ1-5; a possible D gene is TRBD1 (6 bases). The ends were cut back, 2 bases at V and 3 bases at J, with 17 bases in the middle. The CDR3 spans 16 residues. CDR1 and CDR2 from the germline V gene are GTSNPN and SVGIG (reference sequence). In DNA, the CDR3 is TGTGCCTGGAGTTCTCCGAGGGGGACCCCCAATCAGCCCCAGCATTTT. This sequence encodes CAWSSPRGTPNQPQHF.

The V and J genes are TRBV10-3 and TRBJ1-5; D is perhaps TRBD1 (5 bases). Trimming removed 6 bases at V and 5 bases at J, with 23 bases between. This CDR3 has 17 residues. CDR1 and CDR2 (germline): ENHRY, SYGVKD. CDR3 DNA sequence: TGTGCCATCAGCCCGCACGTGCCGGCGGGGGACCATCAGCCCCAGCATTTT. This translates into CAISPHVPAGDHQPQHF.